This record covers a single T cell receptor beta chain. Its antigen is still unknown. These data originate in a study of cytomegalovirus exposure and HLA in healthy donors. Study-level information: Around 78 million unique TCR sequences came from HLA-typed donors in an early release. Study-level results: Within an earlier analysis, most TCR beta V segments proved productive either about 90% or about 30% of the time. Later examination showed HLA-associated TCR beta chains had greater clonal expansion than equally common others. Certain indistinguishable V segments, among them TRBV6-2 and TRBV6-3, were excluded.

The CDR3 totals 14 residues. The germline CDR1 and CDR2 sequences are SGHDT and YYEEEE. V was trimmed by 6 bases and J by 6 bases, leaving 18 bases between them. Researchers ran the PCR with 60 Vbeta and 13 Jbeta primers. Libraries were prepared by immunoSEQ multiplex PCR; TCRdb keeps only in-frame clonotypes and omits some of them. Seen here are 150,000 to 200,000 clones, roughly 88% observed once, and the top ten hold less than 2%. The clonotype was recovered from a woman aged 18 to 35 in good health and CMV-seronegative. The V gene is TRBV5-6, the J gene TRBJ1-2, with D maybe TRBD1 (5 bases). The sequenced sample consisted of PBMCs. The CDR3 protein is CASMNQGVGDGYTF. The CDR3 DNA reads as TGTGCCAGCATGAATCAGGGTGTCGGAGATGGCTACACCTTC.